This T cell receptor beta chain was documented in a study of T cells after yellow fever vaccination. Study findings and constraints: The study noted that FACS-sorted repertoires could contain abundant clonotypes contaminating from the bulk population. The CD4 compartment and the CD8 compartment contained a small share of clonotypes in common. Detected again after the booster were most primary-vaccination clones, at 95% to 98% CD4 and 88% CD8.

In germline, CDR1 is GTSNPN, CDR2 SVGIG (reference sequence). V was pared by 4 bases and J by 5 bases, with 3 bases of the junction left unmatched. CDR3 length: 12 amino acids. This clonotype has at least ten counts. Its antigen is not identified. Synthesis of TCR cDNA relied on 5'RACE template switching, which attached a universal primer site and UMIs. TCRdb re-analysed the 5' RACE reads in MiXCR, keeping a single row per CDR3 protein. The table records some 300,000 distinct CDR3 sequences, around 8.6% of them present only once. The chain employs TRBV30 and TRBJ2-5; 8 positions agree with TRBD1. The sequence came from a man younger than 30 who received the YFV17D yellow fever vaccine. This specimen consisted of CD4+ T cells sorted from PBMCs, obtained 5 days after the yellow fever booster vaccination. The CDR3 region is CAWTGGDETQYF. CDR3 sequence (DNA): TGTGCCTGGACAGGGGGCGATGAGACCCAGTACTTC.